This entry concerns a single T cell receptor (beta chain). Its target is not known. Attachment of unique molecular identifiers was made to individual cDNA molecules. In TCRdb, the 5' RACE reads were re-called with MiXCR into one record per CDR3 protein. The table has about 77,000 distinct CDR3 sequences, roughly a sixth seen once; the top ten hold approximately 2.6%. The CDR3 spans 15 residues. After removal of 2 bases from V and 3 bases from J, the junction contained 4 bases not matched to a gene. CDR1 MGHRA and CDR2 YSYEKL come from the germline V gene. The data were taken from a study of early T cells in non-severe SARS-CoV-2 infection. Study-level information: Chains were not paired, and sequencing was done on bulk RNA from unsorted whole blood.

Study-wide results and caveats: Missing private and CD4 specificities, VDJdb matching favored anti-spike CD8 responses.

This clonotype was obtained from an adult who was a healthcare worker with PCR-confirmed SARS-CoV-2 infection or an uninfected control (not recorded which). The source material was whole blood. The V gene is TRBV4-1, the J gene TRBJ1-5; TRBD1 agrees at 7 bases. The CDR3 nucleotides are TGCGCCAGCAGCCAACCCGACAGGGACAATCAGCCCCAGCATTTT. It translates to CASSQPDRDNQPQHF.